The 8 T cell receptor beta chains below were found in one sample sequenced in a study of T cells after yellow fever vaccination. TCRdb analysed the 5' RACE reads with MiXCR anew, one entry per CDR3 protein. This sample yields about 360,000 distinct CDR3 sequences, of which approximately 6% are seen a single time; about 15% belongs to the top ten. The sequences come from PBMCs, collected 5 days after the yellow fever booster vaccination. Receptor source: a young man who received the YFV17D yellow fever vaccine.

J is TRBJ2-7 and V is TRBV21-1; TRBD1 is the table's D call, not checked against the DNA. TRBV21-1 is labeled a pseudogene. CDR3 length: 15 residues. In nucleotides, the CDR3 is TGTGCCAGCATCCTCGGACCGGGACAGGGGGAATATCAGTACTTC. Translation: CASILGPGQGEYQYF.

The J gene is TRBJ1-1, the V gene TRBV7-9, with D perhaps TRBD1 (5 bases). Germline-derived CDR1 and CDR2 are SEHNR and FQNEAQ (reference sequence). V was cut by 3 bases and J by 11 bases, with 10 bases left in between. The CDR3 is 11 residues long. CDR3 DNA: TGTGCCAGCAGCTTCGGGGGGGGGGCTTTCTTT. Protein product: CASSFGGGAFF.

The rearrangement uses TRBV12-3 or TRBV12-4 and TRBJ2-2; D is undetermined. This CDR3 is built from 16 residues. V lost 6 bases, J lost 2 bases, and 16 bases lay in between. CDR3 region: CASRMRGGLNTGELFF. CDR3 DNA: TGTGCCAGCAGAATGAGAGGTGGCCTTAACACCGGGGAGCTGTTTTTT.

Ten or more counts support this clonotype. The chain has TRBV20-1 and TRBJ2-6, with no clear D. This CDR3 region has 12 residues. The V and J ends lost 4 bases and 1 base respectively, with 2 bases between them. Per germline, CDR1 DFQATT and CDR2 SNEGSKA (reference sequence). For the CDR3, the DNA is TGCAGTGCTATATCTGGGGCCAACGTCCTGACTTTC. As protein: CSAISGANVLTF.

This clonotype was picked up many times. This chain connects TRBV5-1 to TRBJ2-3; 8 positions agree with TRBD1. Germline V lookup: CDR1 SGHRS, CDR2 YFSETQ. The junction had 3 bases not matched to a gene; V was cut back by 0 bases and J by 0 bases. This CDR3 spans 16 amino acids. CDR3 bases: TGCGCCAGCAGCTTGGGGACAGGGCTTAGCACAGATACGCAGTATTTT. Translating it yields CASSLGTGLSTDTQYF.

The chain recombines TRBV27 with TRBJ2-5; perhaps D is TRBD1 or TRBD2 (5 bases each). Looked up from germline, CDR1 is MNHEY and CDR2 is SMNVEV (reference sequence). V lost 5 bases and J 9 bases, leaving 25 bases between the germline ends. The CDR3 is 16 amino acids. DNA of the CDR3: TGTGCCAGCAGTGCCCAACCGGGACCCGCGGTGACGGCCCAGTACTTC. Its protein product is CASSAQPGPAVTAQYF.

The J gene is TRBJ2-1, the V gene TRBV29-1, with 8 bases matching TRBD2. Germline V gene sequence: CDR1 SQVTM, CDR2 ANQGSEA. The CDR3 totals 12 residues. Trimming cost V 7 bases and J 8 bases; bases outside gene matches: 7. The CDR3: CSGQREGYEQFF. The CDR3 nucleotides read TGCAGCGGGCAACGGGAGGGCTATGAGCAGTTCTTC.

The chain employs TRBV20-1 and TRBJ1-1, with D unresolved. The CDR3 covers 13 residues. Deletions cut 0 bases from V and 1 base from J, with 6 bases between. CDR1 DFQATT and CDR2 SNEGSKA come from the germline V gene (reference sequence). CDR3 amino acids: CSARDWQNTEAFF. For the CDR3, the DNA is TGCAGTGCTAGAGATTGGCAGAACACTGAAGCTTTCTTT.